Listed below are T cell receptor beta chains from one sample, sequenced in a study of shared clonotypes between healthy human individuals. Generated by immunoSEQ multiplex PCR, the TCRdb table keeps only in-frame clones and is missing some. The sample yields about 520,000 clones, 60% to 80% seen once. Material for sequencing was PBMCs. The source of these receptors is a woman between 35 and 50 years old in good health. Some clones in this sample may be carry-over from other donors' samples. The CDR3 runs from the conserved cysteine through the conserved F or W. The D gene is left open where the match is weak. Not all rows give a size; the values are once, few, many and, for expanded clones, a class.

abundance,v_gene,j_gene,d_gene,CDR3nt,CDR3aa
.,TRBV5-1,TRBJ1-1,TRBD1,TGCGCCAGCAGCCTAGGGACAGGATTGGACACTGAAGCTTTCTTT,CASSLGTGLDTEAFF
.,TRBV4-1,TRBJ1-1,.,TGCGCCAGCAGCCAAGAGGACACTCACACCAACACTGAAGCTTTCTTT,CASSQEDTHTNTEAFF
.,TRBV11-2,TRBJ2-7,TRBD1,TGTGCCACCACGCCCGGGACAGGGCCTCGCGAGCAGTACTTC,CATTPGTGPREQYF
.,TRBV5-6,TRBJ2-2,.,TGTGCCAGCAGCTTAACAGGGAAGAGGGGGGAGCTGTTTTTT,CASSLTGKRGELFF
.,TRBV6-4,TRBJ1-2,.,TGTGCCAGCAGTGACCGCTATGGCTACACCTTC,CASSDRYGYTF
once,TRBV5-6,TRBJ2-5,.,TGTGCCAGCAGCTTGTGGGAGCGCGGAGAGACCCAGTACTTC,CASSLWERGETQYF
.,TRBV19,TRBJ2-2,TRBD1,TGTGCCACTGGGGGCAGGGGGCACACCGGGGAGCTGTTTTTT,CATGGRGHTGELFF
.,TRBV7-2,TRBJ2-4,TRBD2,TGTGCCAGCAGCCTAAGGACTAGCGGAGTAGCCAAAAACATTCAGTACTTC,CASSLRTSGVAKNIQYF
few,TRBV11-2,TRBJ2-5,TRBD2,TGTGCCAGCAGCTTAGATCTAGCGGGAGTAGTAGAGACCCAGTACTTC,CASSLDLAGVVETQYF
.,TRBV9,TRBJ2-7,.,TGTGCCAGCAACCCTACCGGGAATTCCTACGAGCAGTACTTC,CASNPTGNSYEQYF
.,TRBV5-1,TRBJ2-7,.,TGCGCCAGCAGCTCCAACTTAGCGGACACCTACGAGCAGTACTTC,CASSSNLADTYEQYF
.,TRBV25-1,TRBJ1-1,.,TGTGCCAGCAGTGAATCGGCGGGAAGGGTGAACACTGAAGCTTTCTTT,CASSESAGRVNTEAFF
.,TRBV25-1,TRBJ2-5,.,TGTGCCAGCAGTGATCCATGGGAGACCCAGTACTTC,CASSDPWETQYF
.,TRBV16,TRBJ2-5,TRBD1,TGTGCCAGCAGCCAGCTCACAGGGGTTGAGACCCAGTACTTC,CASSQLTGVETQYF
.,TRBV4-3,TRBJ2-1,.,TGCGCCAGCAGCCAAGATGGAGGGACGGCCCAGTTCTTC,CASSQDGGTAQFF
.,TRBV18,TRBJ2-7,.,TGTGCCAGCTCACCAGGGGTAGGTTACTACGAGCAGTACTTC,CASSPGVGYYEQYF
many,TRBV6-1,TRBJ2-6,.,TGTGCCAGCATAAGATCTGGGGCCAACGTCCTGACTTTC,CASIRSGANVLTF
.,TRBV4-2,TRBJ2-3,TRBD2,TGTGCCAGCAGCCCATTAGCGGGAGGAGATACGCAGTATTTT,CASSPLAGGDTQYF
.,TRBV27,TRBJ2-1,.,TGTGCCAGCAGTTTTAGATATGAGCAGTTCTTC,CASSFRYEQFF
.,TRBV19,TRBJ2-5,.,TGTGCCAGTAGTACCCTGACAGGACAAGAGACCCAGTACTTC,CASSTLTGQETQYF
.,TRBV5-1,TRBJ2-2,TRBD2,TGCGCCAGCACCCTTCCAGCGGGAGCCGGTGACACCGGGGAGCTGTTTTTT,CASTLPAGAGDTGELFF
.,TRBV16,TRBJ1-1,.,TGTGCCAGCAATCTAGTCGGGGTGAACACTGAAGCTTTCTTT,CASNLVGVNTEAFF
.,TRBV6-4,TRBJ2-3,TRBD2,TGTGCCAGCAGTGCCCTGGGTAGCGGGAGGCCGGGTACAGATACGCAGTATTTT,CASSALGSGRPGTDTQYF
once,TRBV21-1,TRBJ1-1,.,TGTGCCAGCAGCGGGAGAACAGGGGGCACTGAAGCTTTCTTT,CASSGRTGGTEAFF
once,TRBV7-2,TRBJ2-3,.,TGTGCCAGCACACAGGGGTGGGGAGCGGGAACAGATACGCAGTATTTT,CASTQGWGAGTDTQYF
.,TRBV7-3,TRBJ2-3,.,TGTGCCAGCAGCTTAGGCCTCGAAGATACGCAGTATTTT,CASSLGLEDTQYF
.,TRBV5-1,TRBJ2-2,.,TGCGCCAGCAGCCTCTACCAGGATCCCAGGTCGAACACCGGGGAGCTGTTTTTT,CASSLYQDPRSNTGELFF
.,TRBV7-2,TRBJ2-7,TRBD1,TGTGCCAGCAGCTTAGTGGGACAGGGTGCCTACGAGCAGTACTTC,CASSLVGQGAYEQYF
.,TRBV28,TRBJ1-1,.,TGTGCCAGCAGTGGACGGTGGACAGTGAACACTGAAGCTTTCTTT,CASSGRWTVNTEAFF